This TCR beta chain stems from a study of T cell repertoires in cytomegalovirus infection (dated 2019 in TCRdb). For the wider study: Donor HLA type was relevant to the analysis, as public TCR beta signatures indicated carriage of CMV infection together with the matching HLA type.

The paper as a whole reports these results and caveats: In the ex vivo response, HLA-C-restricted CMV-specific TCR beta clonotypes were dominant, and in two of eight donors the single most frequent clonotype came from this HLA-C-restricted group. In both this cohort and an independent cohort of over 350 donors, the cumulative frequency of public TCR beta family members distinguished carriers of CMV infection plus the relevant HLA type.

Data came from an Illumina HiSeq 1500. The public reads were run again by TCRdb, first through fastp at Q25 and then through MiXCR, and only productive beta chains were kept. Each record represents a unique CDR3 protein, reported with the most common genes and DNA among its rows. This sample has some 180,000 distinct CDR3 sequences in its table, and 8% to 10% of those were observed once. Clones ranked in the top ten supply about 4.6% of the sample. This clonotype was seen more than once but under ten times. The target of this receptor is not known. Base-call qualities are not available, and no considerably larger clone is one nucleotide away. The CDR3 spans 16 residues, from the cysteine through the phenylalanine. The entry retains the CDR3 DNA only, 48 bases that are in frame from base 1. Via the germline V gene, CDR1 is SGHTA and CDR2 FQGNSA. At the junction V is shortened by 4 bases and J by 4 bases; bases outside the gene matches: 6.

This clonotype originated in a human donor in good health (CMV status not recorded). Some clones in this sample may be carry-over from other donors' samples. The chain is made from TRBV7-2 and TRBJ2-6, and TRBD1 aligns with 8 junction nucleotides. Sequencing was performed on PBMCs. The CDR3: CASSYNRGDGANVLTF. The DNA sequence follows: TGTGCCAGCAGCTACAACAGGGGGGACGGGGCCAACGTCCTGACTTTC. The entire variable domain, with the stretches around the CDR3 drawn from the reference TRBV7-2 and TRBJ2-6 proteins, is GAGVSQSPSNKVTEKGKDVELRCDPISGHTALYWYRQSLGQGLEFLIYFQGNSAPDKSGLPSDRFSAERTGGSVSTLTIQRTQQEDSAVYLCASSYNRGDGANVLTFGAGSRLTVL.